This T cell receptor beta chain was captured by sequencing in a study of early T cells in non-severe SARS-CoV-2 infection. This clonotype has a count of ten or more. As part of library construction, unique molecular identifiers were attached to individual cDNA molecules. TCRdb reprocessed the 5' RACE reads via MiXCR and lists one record per CDR3 protein. This sample carries tens of thousands of distinct CDR3 sequences, roughly 6.1% of them seen once, and the ten largest clones take around 5%. Germline V lookup: CDR1 KGHDR, CDR2 SFDVKD. Trimming removed 4 bases at V and 5 bases at J, with 16 bases between. The CDR3 totals 15 residues.

This chain uses TRBV24-1 with TRBJ2-5; TRBD1 is a possible D gene (6 bases). Specimen: whole blood. The sequence was obtained from an adult who was a healthcare worker with PCR-confirmed SARS-CoV-2 infection or an uninfected control (not recorded which). CDR3 sequence (DNA): TGTGCCACCAGTGACAAGGACAGACCAGGGGAGACCCAGTACTTC. Translating it yields CATSDKDRPGETQYF.